The 5 T cell receptor beta chains in this list originate from one sample, sequenced in a study of blood T cell repertoires in COVID-19 (dated by TCRdb to about 2020). The library came from the immunoSEQ multiplex PCR assay. TCRdb obtained this table from immuneACCESS and retained in-frame rearrangements with V and J assigned. These tables miss some clones; where compared with another copy, unresolved V genes account for less than half of the shortfall, and the remainder is unexplained. The sample table holds fewer than 300,000 clones, of which over 70% were seen once. Clones ranked in the top ten supply less than 1.6% of the sample. The specimen was peripheral blood. The receptors were sampled from a woman aged 35 to 49 who had recovered from COVID-19.

The chain recombines TRBV19 with TRBJ2-4; 14 positions agree with TRBD2. After removal of 5 bases from V and 15 bases from J, the junction contained 9 bases not matched to a gene. The CDR3 spans 14 residues. Germline CDR1 reads LNHDA; CDR2 reads SQIVND (reference sequence). CDR3 nucleotides: TGTGCCAGTAGTCCGGGACTAGCGGGGGCCCGGGGGTACTTC. Its translation: CASSPGLAGARGYF.

V gene TRBV4-1 combines with J gene TRBJ1-1; 9 bases align to TRBD1. The V and J ends lost 4 bases and 2 bases, in that order; junction bases with no gene match: 5. The CDR3 is 15 residues long. The germline V gene has CDR1 MGHRA and CDR2 YSYEKL. The CDR3 region has the DNA TGCGCCAGCAGCCCAAGGACAGGGGAAAACACTGAAGCTTTCTTT. Amino acid sequence: CASSPRTGENTEAFF.

There are a few counts of this clone. This chain connects TRBV28 to TRBJ1-2; 12 nucleotides line up with TRBD1. The CDR3 totals 16 residues. The V gene's germline CDR1 is MDHEN and CDR2 SYDVKM. Germline trimming cut 3 bases from V and 7 bases from J; bases unmatched to any gene: 9. The CDR3: CASSFLTGTGGSGYTF. CDR3 DNA sequence: TGTGCCAGCAGTTTCCTCACCGGGACAGGGGGCAGTGGCTACACCTTC.

The J gene is TRBJ1-2, the V gene TRBV12-3 or TRBV12-4, with D possibly TRBD1 on 5 matching bases. The germline V and J ends were trimmed by 7 bases and 4 bases, with 13 bases remaining between them. The CDR3 is 13 amino acids. The DNA for the CDR3 is TGTGCCAGCACCCCGGCGGGGGGCTATGGCTACACCTTC. This gives the protein CASTPAGGYGYTF.

This sequence joins TRBV5-5 and TRBJ2-3, with D perhaps matching TRBD2 (5 bases). The CDR3 has 17 residues. Germline-derived CDR1 and CDR2 are SGHKS and YYEKEE (reference sequence). The V and J ends lost 0 bases and 0 bases respectively, with 14 bases between them. CDR3 protein: CASSLASYPTSTDTQYF. The DNA for the CDR3 is TGTGCCAGCAGCTTGGCTAGCTATCCTACTAGCACAGATACGCAGTATTTT.